A single T cell receptor beta chain is shown here with its context. The germline gene is not matched at one end of the junction; a read error may be the cause. Per germline, CDR1 LNHDA and CDR2 SQIVND (reference sequence). The CDR3 runs to 15 residues. This entry is derived from a study of patients and donors after allogeneic stem cell transplantation. TCRdb fed the RT-PCR reads into MiXCR, producing one record per CDR3 protein. The profile shows 200,000 to 250,000 distinct CDR3 sequences, 38% of them singletons. This receptor was identified in a human donor who was either an allogeneic HSCT recipient or a stem cell or donor lymphocyte infusion donor (not recorded which). It is not recorded whose cells these are; they may come from a transplant donor. Sequencing was done on a sample of blood, either unsorted or a sorted T cell fraction (not recorded which). The chain carries TRBV19 and TRBJ2-7; D tentatively fits TRBD1 or TRBD2 (5 bases each). CDR3 in amino acids: CASSIAPGTSYELYF. DNA of the CDR3: TGTGCCAGTAGTATAGCGCCAGGGACCTCCTACGAGCTGTACTTC.